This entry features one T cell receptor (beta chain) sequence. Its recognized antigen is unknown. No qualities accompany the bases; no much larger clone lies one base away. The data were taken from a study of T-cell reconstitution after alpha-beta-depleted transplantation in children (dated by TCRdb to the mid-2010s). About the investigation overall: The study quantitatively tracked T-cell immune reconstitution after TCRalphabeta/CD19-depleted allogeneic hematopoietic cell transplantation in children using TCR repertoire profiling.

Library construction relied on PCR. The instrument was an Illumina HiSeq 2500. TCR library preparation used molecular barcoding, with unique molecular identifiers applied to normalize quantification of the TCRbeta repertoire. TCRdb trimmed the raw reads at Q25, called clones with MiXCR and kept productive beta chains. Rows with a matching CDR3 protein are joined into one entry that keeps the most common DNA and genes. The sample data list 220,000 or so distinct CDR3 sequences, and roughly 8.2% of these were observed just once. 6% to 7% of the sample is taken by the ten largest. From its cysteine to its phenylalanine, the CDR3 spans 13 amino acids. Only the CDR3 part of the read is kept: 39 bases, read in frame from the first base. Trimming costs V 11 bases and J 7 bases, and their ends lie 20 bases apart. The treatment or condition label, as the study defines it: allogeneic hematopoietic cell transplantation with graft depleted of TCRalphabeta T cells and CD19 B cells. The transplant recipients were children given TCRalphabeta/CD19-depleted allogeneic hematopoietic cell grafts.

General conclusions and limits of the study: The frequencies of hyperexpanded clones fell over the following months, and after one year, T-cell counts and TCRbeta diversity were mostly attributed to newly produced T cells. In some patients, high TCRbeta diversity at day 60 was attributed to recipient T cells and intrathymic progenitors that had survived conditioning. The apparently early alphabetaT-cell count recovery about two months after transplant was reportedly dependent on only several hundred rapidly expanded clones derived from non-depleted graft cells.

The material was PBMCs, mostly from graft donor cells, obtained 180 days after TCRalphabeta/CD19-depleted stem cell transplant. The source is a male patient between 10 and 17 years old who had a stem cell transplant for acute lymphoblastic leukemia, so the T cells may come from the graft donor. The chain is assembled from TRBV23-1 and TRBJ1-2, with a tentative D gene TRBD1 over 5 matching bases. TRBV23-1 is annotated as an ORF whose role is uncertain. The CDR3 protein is CAPYDRGRGGYTF. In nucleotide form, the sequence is TGCGCCCCATACGACCGGGGTAGGGGTGGCTACACCTTC.